A few counts support the clone carrying this T cell receptor beta chain. Antigen unknown. Deletions cut 2 bases from V and 5 bases from J, with 13 bases between. Germline V gene lookup returns CDR1 SGHDT and CDR2 YYEEEE. This CDR3 contains 14 residues. This entry is derived from a study of T-cell reconstitution after alpha-beta-depleted transplantation in children. The study, taken as a whole, reports: The main origin of T-cell counts and diversity one year after transplant was newly produced T cells.

Researchers prepared the TCRbeta library using unique molecular identifiers, the study reports. TCRdb fed the PCR reads into MiXCR, producing one record per CDR3 protein. The profile covers around 100,000 distinct CDR3 sequences, with about 9.4% appearing a single time and under 40% taken by the ten largest. This TCR was recovered from a boy aged 2 to 10 with acute lymphoblastic leukemia, due to receive a stem cell transplant. The chain combines TRBV5-6 with TRBJ2-5, with D tentatively TRBD1 (5 bases). Sequenced material: PBMCs, taken before TCRalphabeta/CD19-depleted stem cell transplant. The CDR3 bases are TGTGCCAGCAGCTTCTCGCTTGGGGCCGAGACCCAGTACTTC. Translating it yields CASSFSLGAETQYF.